The present T cell receptor (beta chain) was sequenced within a study of blood T cell repertoires in COVID-19. Study summary: The United States, Italy and Spain were the sources of the acute and convalescent COVID-19 samples. PBMCs, B-cell-depleted T cells, or T cells were the source of the cDNA or gDNA that made up the material.

Original data processing: Amplification from reference gene primers served as the basis for estimated nucleated cell counts. Sequencing was performed with immunoSEQ multiplex PCR; in TCRdb, only in-frame clones are kept and a portion is missing. The V and J calls and clone size come from that table; D and trimming were worked out from the DNA. Of 150,000 to 200,000 clones listed, about 83% are singletons. Trimming pared 7 bases from V and 4 bases from J, leaving 10 bases between. Germline V gene sequence: CDR1 SNHLY, CDR2 FYNNEI. The CDR3 contains 12 residues. The V and J genes are TRBV2 and TRBJ1-1; D call uncertain. The material sequenced was peripheral blood. The receptor was isolated from a young man with active or convalescent COVID-19. CDR3 sequence: CASNRWATEAFF. For the CDR3, the DNA is TGTGCCAGCAATAGGTGGGCCACTGAAGCTTTCTTT.